The present T cell receptor (beta chain) was sequenced within a study of response to subunit inactivated influenza vaccine. The CDR3 is 14 amino acids. CDR1 is MNHEY and CDR2 is SVGEGT in the germline V gene. The germline V and J ends were trimmed by 2 bases and 7 bases, with 12 bases remaining between them. MiXCR, applied by TCRdb to the RT-PCR reads, yields one record per CDR3 protein. The sample yields fewer than 800,000 distinct CDR3 sequences, approximately 14% seen once. The genes are TRBV6-2 or TRBV6-3 and TRBJ1-5; D is perhaps TRBD1 (6 bases). The sample consisted of PBMCs from blood, taken roughly 12 days after vaccination. The TCR sequence derives from a man in his fifties who received an inactivated influenza vaccine. CDR3 protein: CASSYPGGAQPQHF. CDR3 coding DNA: TGTGCCAGCAGTTACCCTGGGGGGGCGCAGCCCCAGCATTTT.